Listed here are 8 T cell receptor beta chains from one sample, sequenced in a study of blood T cell repertoires in COVID-19. Assay used: immunoSEQ multiplex PCR; TCRdb lists only in-frame clones, some missing. Of hundreds of thousands of clones in the sample, 86% were seen once. Material for sequencing was PBMCs or T cells enriched from blood (not recorded which). The source is a man younger than 35 who had recovered from COVID-19.

The chain recombines TRBV7-9 with TRBJ1-4, with 10 positions matching TRBD1. The CDR3 covers 16 residues. The germline CDR1 and CDR2 sequences are SEHNR and FQNEAQ (reference sequence). Unmatched junction bases numbered 12, after V lost 7 bases and J lost 7 bases. The CDR3 loop is CASNTPRGTGVEKLFF. In DNA form, the CDR3 reads TGTGCCAGCAACACCCCGAGGGGGACAGGGGTTGAAAAACTGTTTTTT.

V is TRBV5-6 and J is TRBJ2-7, with D perhaps TRBD1 (6 bases). Trimming removed 3 bases at V and 0 bases at J, with 13 bases between. The CDR3 is 15 residues long. Germline-derived CDR1 and CDR2 are SGHDT and YYEEEE. The CDR3 here is CASSYVRGSSYEQYF. The DNA for the CDR3 is TGTGCCAGCAGCTACGTAAGGGGGAGCTCCTACGAGCAGTACTTC.

This clone appeared a single time. This chain links TRBV6-5 with TRBJ1-2; TRBD1 is a possible D gene (6 bases). CDR3 length equals 15 residues. The germline gives CDR1 MNHEY, CDR2 SVGAGI. Trimming cost V 5 bases and J 7 bases, with 20 bases left between them. As DNA, the CDR3 is TGTGCCAGCAGTACCGTACAGGGAATAAAGAGTGGCTACACCTTC. Protein: CASSTVQGIKSGYTF.

The chain combines TRBV21-1 with TRBJ2-5; TRBD1, the D gene given by the table, was not confirmed from the DNA. TRBV21-1 is a known pseudogene. The CDR3 is made up of 15 amino acids. As DNA, the CDR3 is TGTGCCAGCAGCAAACGAGGGGGCTCGGCAGAGACCCAGTACTTC. Protein sequence: CASSKRGGSAETQYF.

Only one count was recorded for this clone. CDR3 protein: CAWSRGQGVSLGNQPQHF. The DNA of the CDR3 is TGTGCCTGGAGTCGGGGACAGGGGGTTTCCTTAGGCAATCAGCCCCAGCATTTT. V and J are TRBV30 and TRBJ1-5, with 11 nucleotides matching TRBD1. After removal of 2 bases from V and 2 bases from J, the junction contained 11 bases not matched to a gene. The CDR3 totals 18 residues. Looked up from germline, CDR1 is GTSNPN and CDR2 is SVGIG (reference sequence).

There are a few counts of this clone. This chain joins TRBV6-4 and TRBJ2-5; 12 bases are a match to TRBD1. The germline gives CDR1 MRHNA, CDR2 SNTAGT. J lost 4 bases, V lost 4 bases, and 4 bases had no gene match. CDR3 size: 15 residues. The CDR3 sequence: CASSAGTGGAETQYF. In nucleotides, the CDR3 is TGTGCCAGCAGTGCCGGGACAGGGGGCGCAGAGACCCAGTACTTC.

The chain has TRBV7-8 and TRBJ2-5; possible D gene TRBD1, 6 bases. Germline lookup yields CDR1 SGHVS and CDR2 FQNEAQ. V dropped 5 bases and J dropped 5 bases, with 15 bases sitting between them. The CDR3 consists of 14 residues. The DNA of the CDR3 is TGTGCCAGCAGCCTACAGGGACACTCGGAGACCCAGTACTTC. It is translated as CASSLQGHSETQYF.

The chain has TRBV5-1 and TRBJ2-3; 9 bases are a match to TRBD2. The V gene's germline CDR1 is SGHRS and CDR2 YFSETQ. J gave up 0 bases and V 2 bases, and 7 bases lay outside the gene matches. This CDR3 has 17 amino acids. The CDR3, as DNA: TGCGCCAGCAGCTTTAGGAGCGGGGGGACGAGCACAGATACGCAGTATTTT. Its protein is CASSFRSGGTSTDTQYF. Drawing the rest from reference TRBV5-1 and TRBJ2-3, the complete variable domain is KAGVTQTPRYLIKTRGQQVTLSCSPISGHRSVSWYQQTPGQGLQFLFEYFSETQRNKGNFPGRFSGRQFSNSRSEMNVSTLELGDSALYLCASSFRSGGTSTDTQYFGPGTRLTVL.